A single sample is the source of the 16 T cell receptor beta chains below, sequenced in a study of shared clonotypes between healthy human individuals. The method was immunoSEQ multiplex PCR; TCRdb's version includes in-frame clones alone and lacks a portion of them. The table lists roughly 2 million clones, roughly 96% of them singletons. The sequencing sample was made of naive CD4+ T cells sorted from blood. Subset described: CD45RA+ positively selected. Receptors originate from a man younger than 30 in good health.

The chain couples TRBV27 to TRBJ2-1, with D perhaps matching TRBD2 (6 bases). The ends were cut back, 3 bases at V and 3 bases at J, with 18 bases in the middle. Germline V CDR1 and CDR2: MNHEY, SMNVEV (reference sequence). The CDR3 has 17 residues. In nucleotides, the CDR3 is TGTGCCAGCAGTTTCTCCCTGGGCGGGACCTTCTACAATGAGCAGTTCTTC. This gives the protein CASSFSLGGTFYNEQFF.

The CDR3 loop is CASSSHDKNQPQHF. CDR3 nucleotides: TGTGCCAGCAGCTCCCACGACAAAAATCAGCCCCAGCATTTT. V is TRBV6-5 and J is TRBJ1-5; D unclear. Germline assignment: CDR1 MNHEY and CDR2 SVGAGI. CDR3 length equals 14 residues. V was clipped by 6 bases and J by 4 bases, with 13 bases between them.

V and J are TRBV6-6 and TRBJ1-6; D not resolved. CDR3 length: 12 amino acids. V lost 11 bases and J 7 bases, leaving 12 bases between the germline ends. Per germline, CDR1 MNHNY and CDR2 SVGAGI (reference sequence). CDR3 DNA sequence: TGTGCCTGTGAGACGGCGAATTCACCCCTCCACTTT. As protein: CACETANSPLHF.

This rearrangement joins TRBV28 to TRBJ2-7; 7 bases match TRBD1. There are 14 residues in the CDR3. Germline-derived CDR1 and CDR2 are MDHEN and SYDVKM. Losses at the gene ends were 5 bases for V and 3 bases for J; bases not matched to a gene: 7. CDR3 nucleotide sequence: TGTGCCAGCAGTAGATCAGGGGGTGGCTACGAGCAGTACTTC. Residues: CASSRSGGGYEQYF.

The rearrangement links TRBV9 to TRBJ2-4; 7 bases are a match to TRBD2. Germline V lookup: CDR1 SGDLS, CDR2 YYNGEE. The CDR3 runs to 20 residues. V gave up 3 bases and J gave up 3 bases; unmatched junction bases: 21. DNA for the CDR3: TGTGCCAGCAGCGAGCGGGGTCTCGACTCATCTGACCTAGTCAAAAACATTCAGTACTTC. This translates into CASSERGLDSSDLVKNIQYF.

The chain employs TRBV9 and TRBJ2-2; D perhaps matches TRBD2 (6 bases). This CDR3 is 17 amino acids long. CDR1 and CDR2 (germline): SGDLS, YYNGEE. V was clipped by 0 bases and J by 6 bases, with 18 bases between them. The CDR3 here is CASSVEETRSGAGELFF. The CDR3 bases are TGTGCCAGCAGCGTAGAGGAGACTAGGAGCGGCGCCGGGGAGCTGTTTTTT. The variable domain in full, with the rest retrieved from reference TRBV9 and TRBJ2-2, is DSGVTQTPKHLITATGQRVTLRCSPRSGDLSVYWYQQSLDQGLQFLIQYYNGEERAKGNILERFSAQQFPDLHSELNLSSLELGDSALYFCASSVEETRSGAGELFFGEGSRLTVL.

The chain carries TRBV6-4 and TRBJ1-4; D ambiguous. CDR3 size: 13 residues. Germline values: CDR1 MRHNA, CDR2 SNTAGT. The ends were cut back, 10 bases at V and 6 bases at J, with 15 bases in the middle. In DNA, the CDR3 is TGTGCCATCACGCCAAATCGGGATGAAAAACTGTTTTTT. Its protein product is CAITPNRDEKLFF.

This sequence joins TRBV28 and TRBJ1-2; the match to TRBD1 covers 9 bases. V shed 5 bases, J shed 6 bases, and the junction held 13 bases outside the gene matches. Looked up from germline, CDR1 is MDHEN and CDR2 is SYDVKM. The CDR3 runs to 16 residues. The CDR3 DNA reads TGTGCCAGCAGTCCACCTCCGGGACAGGGAGGAAATGGCTACACCTTC. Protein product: CASSPPPGQGGNGYTF.

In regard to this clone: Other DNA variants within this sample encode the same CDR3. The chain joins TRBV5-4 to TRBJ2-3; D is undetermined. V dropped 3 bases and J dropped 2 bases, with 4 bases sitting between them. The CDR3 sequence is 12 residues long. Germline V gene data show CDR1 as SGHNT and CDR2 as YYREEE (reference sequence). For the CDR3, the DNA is TGTGCCAGCAGCTCGACCACAGATACGCAGTATTTT. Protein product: CASSSTTDTQYF. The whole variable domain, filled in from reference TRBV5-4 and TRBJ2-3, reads ETGVTQSPTHLIKTRGQQVTLRCSSQSGHNTVSWYQQALGQGPQFIFQYYREEENGRGNFPPRFSGLQFPNYSSELNVNALELDDSALYLCASSSTTDTQYFGPGTRLTVL.

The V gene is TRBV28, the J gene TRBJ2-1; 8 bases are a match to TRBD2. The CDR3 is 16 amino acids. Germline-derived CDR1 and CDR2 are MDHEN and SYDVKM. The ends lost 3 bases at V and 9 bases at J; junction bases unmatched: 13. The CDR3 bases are TGTGCCAGCAGTTTCCCGCGGGGGACTAGTATTTCTGAGCAGTTCTTC. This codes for CASSFPRGTSISEQFF. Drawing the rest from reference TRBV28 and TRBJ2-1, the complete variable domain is DVKVTQSSRYLVKRTGEKVFLECVQDMDHENMFWYRQDPGLGLRLIYFSYDVKMKEKGDIPEGYSVSREKKERFSLILESASTNQTSMYLCASSFPRGTSISEQFFGPGTRLTVL.

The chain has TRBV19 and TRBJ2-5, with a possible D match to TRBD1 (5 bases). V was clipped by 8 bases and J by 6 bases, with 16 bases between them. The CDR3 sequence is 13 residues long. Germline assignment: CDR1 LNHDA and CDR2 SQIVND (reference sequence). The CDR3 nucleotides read TGTGCCAGTGCCCCCCAGGGTGGAAAGACCCAGTACTTC. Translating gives CASAPQGGKTQYF.

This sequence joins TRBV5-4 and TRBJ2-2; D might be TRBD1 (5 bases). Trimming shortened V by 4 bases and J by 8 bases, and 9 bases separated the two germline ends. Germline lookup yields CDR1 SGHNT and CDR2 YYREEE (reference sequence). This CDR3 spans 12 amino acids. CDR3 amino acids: CASSLRQGELFF. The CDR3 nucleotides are TGTGCCAGCAGCCTCCGACAGGGGGAGCTGTTTTTT.

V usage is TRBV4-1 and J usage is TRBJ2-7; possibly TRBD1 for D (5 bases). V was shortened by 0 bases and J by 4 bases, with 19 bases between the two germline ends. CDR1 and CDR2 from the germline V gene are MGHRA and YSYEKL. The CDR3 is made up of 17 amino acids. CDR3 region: CASSQDRSGRVQYEQYF. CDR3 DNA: TGCGCCAGCAGCCAAGATCGATCGGGCAGGGTGCAGTACGAGCAGTACTTC.

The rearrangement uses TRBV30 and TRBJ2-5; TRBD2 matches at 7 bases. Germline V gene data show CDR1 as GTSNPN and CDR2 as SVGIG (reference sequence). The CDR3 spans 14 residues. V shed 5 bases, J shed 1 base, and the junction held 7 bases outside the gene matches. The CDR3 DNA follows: TGTGCCTGGGGCGGGCGGACTAGCCAAGAGACCCAGTACTTC. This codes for CAWGGRTSQETQYF. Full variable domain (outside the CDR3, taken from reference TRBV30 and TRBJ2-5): SQTIHQWPATLVQPVGSPLSLECTVEGTSNPNLYWYRQAAGRGLQLLFYSVGIGQISSEVPQNLSASRPQDRQFILSSKKLLLSDSGFYLCAWGGRTSQETQYFGPGTRLLVL.

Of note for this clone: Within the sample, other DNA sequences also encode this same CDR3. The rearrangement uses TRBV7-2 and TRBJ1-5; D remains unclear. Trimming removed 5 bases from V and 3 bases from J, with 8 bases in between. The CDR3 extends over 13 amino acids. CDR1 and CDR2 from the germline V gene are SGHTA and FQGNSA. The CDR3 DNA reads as TGTGCCAGCAGCCCCAGAGTCAATCAGCCCCAGCATTTT. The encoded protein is CASSPRVNQPQHF.

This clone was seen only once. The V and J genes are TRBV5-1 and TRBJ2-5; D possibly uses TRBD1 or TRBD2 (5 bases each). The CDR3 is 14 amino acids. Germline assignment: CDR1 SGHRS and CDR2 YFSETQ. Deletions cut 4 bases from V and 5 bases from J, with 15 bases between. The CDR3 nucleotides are TGCGCCAGCAGCCTAACTGGGACCGGTGAGACCCAGTACTTC. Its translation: CASSLTGTGETQYF.